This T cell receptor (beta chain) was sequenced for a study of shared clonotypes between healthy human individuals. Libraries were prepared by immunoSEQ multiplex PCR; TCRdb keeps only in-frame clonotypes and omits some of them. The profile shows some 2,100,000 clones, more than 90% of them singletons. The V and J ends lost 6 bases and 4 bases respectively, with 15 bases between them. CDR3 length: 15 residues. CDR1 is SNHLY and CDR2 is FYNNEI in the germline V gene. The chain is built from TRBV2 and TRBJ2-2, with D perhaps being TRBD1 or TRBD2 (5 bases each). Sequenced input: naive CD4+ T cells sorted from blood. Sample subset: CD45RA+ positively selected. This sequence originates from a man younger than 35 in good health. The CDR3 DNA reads TGTGCCAGCAGCAGTTTCGGGGACCTCACCGGGGAGCTGTTTTTT. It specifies CASSSFGDLTGELFF.